This T cell receptor beta chain was sequenced during a study of identical twins. TCRdb itself ran the 5' RACE reads through MiXCR, one entry per CDR3 protein. The repertoire includes 400,000 to 500,000 distinct CDR3 sequences, roughly 20% of them detected once, and approximately 12% sits in the top ten. There are 10 residues in the CDR3. Germline V gene data show CDR1 as DFQATT and CDR2 as SNEGSKA (reference sequence). Trimming removed 5 bases from V and 11 bases from J, with 12 bases in between. Study conclusions and caveats: There was more out-of-frame TCR alpha sharing in monozygotic twins than models estimated.

In the case of this clonotype: The antigen remains unidentified.

J is TRBJ2-5 and V is TRBV20-1; D not certain. This clonotype originated in a man aged 50 to 59 in good health. Sequencing was done on a sample of naive T cells sorted from blood. CDR3 amino acids: CSAVSEAQYF. CDR3 bases: TGCAGTGCTGTCTCCGAGGCTCAGTACTTC.